This TCR beta chain was observed in a study of T cells after somatic rescue of genetic block. Sequenced by immunoSEQ multiplex PCR; TCRdb stores in-frame clones only, minus some. Of 67,000 or so clones listed, approximately 91% were seen once; the top ten hold around 2.8%. Trimming took off 0 bases at V and 2 bases at J, with 9 bases between the two ends. Germline assignment: CDR1 SGHNT and CDR2 YYREEE (reference sequence). This CDR3 comprises 16 residues. The chain recombines TRBV5-4 with TRBJ2-6; perhaps D is TRBD1 or TRBD2 (5 bases each). The source is a man aged 25-45 years. Sequenced: peripheral blood mononuclear cells (PBMCs). CDR3 DNA: TGTGCCAGCAGCTTGGGAGGGGACCCTGGGGCCAACGTCCTGACTTTC. It translates to CASSLGGDPGANVLTF.